This T cell receptor beta chain was profiled in a study of CD8+ T cells in alopecia areata. At the level of the study: A 6-month period off drug followed tofacitinib, which lasted 6 to 18 months.

This clone was seen a handful of times. Peripheral blood samples and lesional scalp punch biopsies were obtained from alopecia areata patients. The CDR3 runs 15 residues. Germline loops: CDR1 LGHNA, CDR2 YNFKEQ. V shed 4 bases and J shed 8 bases, with 18 bases lying between them. Sequencing used cDNA as its template, made by extracting RNA and reverse transcribing it. Clones were sequenced by immunoSEQ multiplex PCR, and TCRdb holds only the in-frame ones, with some missing. The table has about 11,000 clones, around 63% seen once; the top ten hold about 15%. Sequencing was carried out using skin. The rearrangement links TRBV4-2 to TRBJ2-1; D may be TRBD1 (5 bases). The clonotype comes from a human donor with alopecia areata. The CDR3 protein is CASSPLGQPADEQFF. The CDR3 DNA reads as TGTGCCAGCAGCCCGCTCGGACAACCCGCCGATGAGCAGTTCTTC.